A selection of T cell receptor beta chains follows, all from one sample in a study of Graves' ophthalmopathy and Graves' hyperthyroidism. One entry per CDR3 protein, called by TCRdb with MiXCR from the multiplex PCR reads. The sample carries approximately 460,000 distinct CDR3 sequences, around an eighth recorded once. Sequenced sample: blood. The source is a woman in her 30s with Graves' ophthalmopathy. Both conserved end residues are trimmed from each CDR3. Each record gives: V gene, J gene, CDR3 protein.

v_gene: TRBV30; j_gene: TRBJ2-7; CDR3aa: ASTAVSSYEQY
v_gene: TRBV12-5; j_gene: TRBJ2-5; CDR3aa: ASGLGIQETQY
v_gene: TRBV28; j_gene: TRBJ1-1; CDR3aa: ASSSDRVLNTEAF
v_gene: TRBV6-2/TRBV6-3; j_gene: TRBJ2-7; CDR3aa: ASSYSGSGVGTTYEQY
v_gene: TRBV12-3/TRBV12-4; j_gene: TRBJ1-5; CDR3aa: ASSFASGQPQH
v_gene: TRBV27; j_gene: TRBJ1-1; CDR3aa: ASGTTEAF
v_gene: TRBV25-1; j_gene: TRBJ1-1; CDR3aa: ASDPGLMNTEAF
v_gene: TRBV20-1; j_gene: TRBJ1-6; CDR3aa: SASRDANLASPLH
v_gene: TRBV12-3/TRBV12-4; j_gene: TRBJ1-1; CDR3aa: ASSLGWTGDSAEAF
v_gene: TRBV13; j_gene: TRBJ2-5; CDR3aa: ASSPPAGGPGETQY
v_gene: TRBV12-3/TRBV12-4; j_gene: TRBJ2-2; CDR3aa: ASSPTGETGELF
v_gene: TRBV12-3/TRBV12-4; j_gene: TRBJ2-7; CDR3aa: ASSPPTGTHEQY
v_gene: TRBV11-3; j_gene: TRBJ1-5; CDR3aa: ASSLDSSGGQPQH
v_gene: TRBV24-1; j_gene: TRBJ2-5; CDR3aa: ATSDPGTGGGETQY
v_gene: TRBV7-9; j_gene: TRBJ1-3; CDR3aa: ASSLGARGGNTIY
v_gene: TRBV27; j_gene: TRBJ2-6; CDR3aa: ASSLSGQGAVYGANVLT
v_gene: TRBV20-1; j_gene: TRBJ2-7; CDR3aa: SAREVTGYYEQY
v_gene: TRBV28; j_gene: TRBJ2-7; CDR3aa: ASSWYGPSGFPYEQY
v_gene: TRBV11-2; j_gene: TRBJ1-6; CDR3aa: APGQGGGNSPLH
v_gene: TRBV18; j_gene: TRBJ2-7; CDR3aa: ASSPRGGEGSYEQY
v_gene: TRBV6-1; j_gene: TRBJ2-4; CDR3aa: ASRTERGIKY
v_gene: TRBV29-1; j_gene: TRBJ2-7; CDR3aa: SALGGDSYEQY
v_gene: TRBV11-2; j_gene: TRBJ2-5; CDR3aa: ASSLSGGTETQY
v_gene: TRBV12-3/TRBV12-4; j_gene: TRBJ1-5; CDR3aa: ASSPGTGYNQPQH
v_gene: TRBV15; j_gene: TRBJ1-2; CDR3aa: ATSSGGASGYT
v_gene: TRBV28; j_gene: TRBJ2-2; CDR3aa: ASRVGRGNTGELF
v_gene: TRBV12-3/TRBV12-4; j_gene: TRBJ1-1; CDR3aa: ASSPRVTEAF
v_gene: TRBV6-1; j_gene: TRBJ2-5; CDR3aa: ASSQVAGGAETQY
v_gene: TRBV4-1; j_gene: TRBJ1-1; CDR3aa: ASSLAGGYNTEAF